The sequence of this T cell receptor beta chain was determined in a study of blood T cell repertoires in COVID-19. The germline V gene has CDR1 MDHEN and CDR2 SYDVKM. The CDR3 has 13 residues. V lost 8 bases and J 7 bases, leaving 15 bases between the germline ends. In this sample, this clone turned up a few times. Per the original methods: Estimated nucleated cell counts came from reference gene primer amplification. TCRdb's table, derived via immunoSEQ multiplex PCR, lists solely in-frame clones and lacks some. V and J calls and clone size are copied from that table; D and trimming were computed from the DNA. The sample has 55,000 to 75,000 clones, 80% to 85% seen once.

The sequenced sample was peripheral blood. The chain uses TRBV28 and TRBJ1-5, with no clear D. The clonotype originates from an elderly man with acute or convalescent COVID-19. CDR3 in DNA: TGTGCCAGCGGCCCCGAGGTAGGCCAGCCCCAGCATTTT. Its protein product is CASGPEVGQPQHF.